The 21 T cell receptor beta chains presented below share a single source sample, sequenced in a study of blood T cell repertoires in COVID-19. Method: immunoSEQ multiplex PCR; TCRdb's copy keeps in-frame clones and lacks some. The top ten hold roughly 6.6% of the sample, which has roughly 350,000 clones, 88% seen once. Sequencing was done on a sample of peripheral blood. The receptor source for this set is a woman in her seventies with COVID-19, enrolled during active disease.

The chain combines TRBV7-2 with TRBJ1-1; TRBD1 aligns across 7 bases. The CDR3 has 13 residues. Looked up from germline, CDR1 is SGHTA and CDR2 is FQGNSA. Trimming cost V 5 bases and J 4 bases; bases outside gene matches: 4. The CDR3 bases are TGTGCCAGCAGCCAGACAGGGTTCACTGAAGCTTTCTTT. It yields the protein CASSQTGFTEAFF.

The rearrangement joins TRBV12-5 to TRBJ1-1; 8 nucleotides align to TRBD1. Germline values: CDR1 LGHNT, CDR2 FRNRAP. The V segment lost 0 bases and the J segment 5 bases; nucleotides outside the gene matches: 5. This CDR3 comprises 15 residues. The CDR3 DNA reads TGTGCTAGTGGTTTGGTACCGGACAGGGTGACTGAAGCTTTCTTT. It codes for CASGLVPDRVTEAFF. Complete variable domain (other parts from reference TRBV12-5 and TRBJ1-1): DARVTQTPRHKVTEMGQEVTMRCQPILGHNTVFWYRQTMMQGLELLAYFRNRAPLDDSGMPKDRFSAEMPDATLATLKIQPSEPRDSAVYFCASGLVPDRVTEAFFGQGTRLTVV.

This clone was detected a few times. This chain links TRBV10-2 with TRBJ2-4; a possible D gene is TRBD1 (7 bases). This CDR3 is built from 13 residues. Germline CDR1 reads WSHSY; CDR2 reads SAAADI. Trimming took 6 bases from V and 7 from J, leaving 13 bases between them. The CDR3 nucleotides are TGCGCCAGCAGCACAGGGGCGGGGAACATTCAGTACTTC. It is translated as CASSTGAGNIQYF.

CDR3 in DNA: TGTGCCAGCAGGGACAGCAACACAGATACGCAGTATTTT. Protein: CASRDSNTDTQYF. V gene TRBV7-9 combines with J gene TRBJ2-3, with a weak D call TRBD1 (6 bases). Between the trimmed V and J ends, which lost 6 bases and 2 bases, there was a span of 9 bases. Germline CDR1 reads SEHNR; CDR2 reads FQNEAQ (reference sequence). This CDR3 has 13 amino acids.

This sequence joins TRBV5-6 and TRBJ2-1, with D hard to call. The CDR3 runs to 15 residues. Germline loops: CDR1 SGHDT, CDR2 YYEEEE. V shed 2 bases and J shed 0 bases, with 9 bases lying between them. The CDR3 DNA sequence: TGTGCCAGCAGCTTCATAACAGACTCCTACAATGAGCAGTTCTTC. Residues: CASSFITDSYNEQFF.

CDR3: CATSDFRASSTDTQYF. The CDR3 region has the DNA TGTGCCACCAGTGATTTTCGGGCTAGCAGCACAGATACGCAGTATTTT. V usage is TRBV24-1 and J usage is TRBJ2-3; tentative D call: TRBD2 (5 bases). Deletions cut 1 base from V and 0 bases from J, with 10 bases between. Germline assignment: CDR1 KGHDR and CDR2 SFDVKD. The CDR3 length is 16 residues.

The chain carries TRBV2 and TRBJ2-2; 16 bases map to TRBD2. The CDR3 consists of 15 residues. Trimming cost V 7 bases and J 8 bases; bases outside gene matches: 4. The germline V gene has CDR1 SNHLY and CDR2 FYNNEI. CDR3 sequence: CASTGTSGGAGELFF. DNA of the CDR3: TGTGCCAGCACCGGGACTAGCGGGGGGGCAGGGGAGCTGTTTTTT.

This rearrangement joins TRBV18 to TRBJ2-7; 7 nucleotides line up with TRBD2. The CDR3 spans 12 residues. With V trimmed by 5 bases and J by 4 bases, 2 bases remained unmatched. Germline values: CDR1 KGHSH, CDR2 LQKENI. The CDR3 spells CASSGGDYEQYF. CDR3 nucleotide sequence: TGTGCCAGCTCAGGGGGGGATTACGAGCAGTACTTC.

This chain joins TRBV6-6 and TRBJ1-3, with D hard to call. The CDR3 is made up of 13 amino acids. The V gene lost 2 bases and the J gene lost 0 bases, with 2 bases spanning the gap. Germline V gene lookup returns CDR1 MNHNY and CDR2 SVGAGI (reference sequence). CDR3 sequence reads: CASSYLSGNTIYF. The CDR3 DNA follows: TGTGCCAGCAGTTACCTCTCTGGAAACACCATATATTTT.

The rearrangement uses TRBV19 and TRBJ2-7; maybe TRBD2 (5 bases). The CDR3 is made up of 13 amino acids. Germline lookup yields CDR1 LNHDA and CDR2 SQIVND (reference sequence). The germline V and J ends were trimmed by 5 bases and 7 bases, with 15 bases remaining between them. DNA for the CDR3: TGTGCCAGTAGTGCTAAACTAGACGGAGAGCAGTACTTC. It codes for CASSAKLDGEQYF.

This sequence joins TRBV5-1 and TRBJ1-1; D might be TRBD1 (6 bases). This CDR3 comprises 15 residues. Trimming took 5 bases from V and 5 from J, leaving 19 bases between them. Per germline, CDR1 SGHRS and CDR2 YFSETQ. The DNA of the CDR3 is TGCGCCAGCAGTCTGGAACTCAGGGGAAGAACTGAAGCTTTCTTT. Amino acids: CASSLELRGRTEAFF.

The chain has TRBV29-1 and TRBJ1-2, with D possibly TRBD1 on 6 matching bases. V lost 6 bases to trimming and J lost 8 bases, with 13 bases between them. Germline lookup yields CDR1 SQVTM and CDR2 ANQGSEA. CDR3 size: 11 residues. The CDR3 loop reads CSVSTGSGYTF. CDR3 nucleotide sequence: TGCAGCGTGTCTACAGGGTCGGGCTACACCTTC.

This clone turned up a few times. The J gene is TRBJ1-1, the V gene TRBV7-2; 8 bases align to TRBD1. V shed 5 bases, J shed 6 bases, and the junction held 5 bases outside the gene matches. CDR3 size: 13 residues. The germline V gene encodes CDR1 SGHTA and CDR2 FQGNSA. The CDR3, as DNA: TGTGCCAGCAGCCCAGGGGGCGGTCCTGAAGCTTTCTTT. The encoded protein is CASSPGGGPEAFF.

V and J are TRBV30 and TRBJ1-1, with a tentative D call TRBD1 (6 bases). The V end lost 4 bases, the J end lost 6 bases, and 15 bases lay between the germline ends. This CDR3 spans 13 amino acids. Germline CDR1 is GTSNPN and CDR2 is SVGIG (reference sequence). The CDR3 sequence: CAWNRGGAAEAFF. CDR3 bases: TGTGCCTGGAACCGAGGGGGGGCGGCTGAAGCTTTCTTT.

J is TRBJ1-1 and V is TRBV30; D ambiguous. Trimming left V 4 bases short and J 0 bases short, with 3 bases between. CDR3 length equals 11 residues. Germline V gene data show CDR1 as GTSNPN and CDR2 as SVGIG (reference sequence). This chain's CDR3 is CAWNMNTEAFF. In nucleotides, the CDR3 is TGTGCCTGGAATATGAACACTGAAGCTTTCTTT.

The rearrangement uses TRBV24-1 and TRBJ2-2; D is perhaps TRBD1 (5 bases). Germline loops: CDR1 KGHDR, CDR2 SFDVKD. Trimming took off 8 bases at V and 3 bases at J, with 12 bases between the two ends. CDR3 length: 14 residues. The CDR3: CATTEGAYTGELFF. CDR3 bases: TGTGCCACCACTGAAGGGGCCTACACCGGGGAGCTGTTTTTT.

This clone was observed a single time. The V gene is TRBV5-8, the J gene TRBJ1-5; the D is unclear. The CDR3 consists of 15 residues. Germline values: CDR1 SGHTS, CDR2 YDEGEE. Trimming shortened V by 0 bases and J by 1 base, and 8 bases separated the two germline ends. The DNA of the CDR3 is TGTGCCAGCAGCTTGGGGGCAATAAGCAATCAGCCCCAGCATTTT. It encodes CASSLGAISNQPQHF.

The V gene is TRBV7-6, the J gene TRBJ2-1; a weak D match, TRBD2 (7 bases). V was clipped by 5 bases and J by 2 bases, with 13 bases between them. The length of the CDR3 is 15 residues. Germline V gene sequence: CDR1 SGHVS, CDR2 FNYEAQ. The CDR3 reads CASSASGGAYNEQFF. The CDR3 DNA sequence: TGTGCCAGCAGCGCCTCGGGGGGCGCCTACAATGAGCAGTTCTTC.

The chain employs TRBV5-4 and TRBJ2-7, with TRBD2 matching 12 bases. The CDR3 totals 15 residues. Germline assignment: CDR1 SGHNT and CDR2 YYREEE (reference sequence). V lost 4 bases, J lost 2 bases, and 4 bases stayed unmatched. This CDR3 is CASSGTSGRTYEQYF. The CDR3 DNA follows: TGTGCCAGCAGCGGGACTAGCGGGCGAACCTACGAGCAGTACTTC.

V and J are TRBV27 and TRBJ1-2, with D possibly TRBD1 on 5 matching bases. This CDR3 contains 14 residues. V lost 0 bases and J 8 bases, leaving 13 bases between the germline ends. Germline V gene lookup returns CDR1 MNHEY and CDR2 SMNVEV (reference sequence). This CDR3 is CASSLSSRVGGYTF. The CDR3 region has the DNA TGTGCCAGCAGTTTATCCTCCAGGGTGGGGGGCTACACCTTC.

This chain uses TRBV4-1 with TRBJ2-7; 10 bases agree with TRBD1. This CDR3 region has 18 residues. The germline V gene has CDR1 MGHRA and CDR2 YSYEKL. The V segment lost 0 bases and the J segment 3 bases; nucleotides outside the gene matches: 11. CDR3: CASSQDKKVGQGVYEQYF. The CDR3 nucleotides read TGCGCCAGCAGCCAAGATAAGAAGGTCGGACAGGGGGTCTACGAGCAGTACTTC.